This T cell receptor (beta chain) was retrieved from a study of regulatory T cells in long-lasting Graves disease. Many counts were recorded for this clonotype. Time point specified: newly diagnosed GD, antithyroid drugs for less than 3 months. RNA isolated from PBMCs was used to make the TCR library. In building TCR beta libraries, iRepertoire HTBI primers were used together with Arm-PCR of CDR3 regions. MiXCR was run by TCRdb on the multiplex PCR reads, yielding one entry per CDR3 protein. The sample carries roughly 500,000 distinct CDR3 sequences, less than 15% recorded once. Germline V gene sequence: CDR1 MDHEN, CDR2 SYDVKM. This CDR3 comprises 16 residues. V was cut by 6 bases and J by 6 bases, with 23 bases left in between. These sequences were also reported in another study, on T cells in Graves' hyperthyroidism and ophthalmopathy.

Sequencing used peripheral blood mononuclear cells (PBMCs), obtained at new diagnosis, from a patient treated with antithyroid drugs. The chain has TRBV28 and TRBJ1-2; D is possibly TRBD1 (6 bases). The TCR was taken from a woman in her forties or fifties with Graves disease. In DNA form, the CDR3 reads TGTGCCAGCAGAGAAAATGAAGGGGGTGAAAGTGATGGCTACACCTTC. Translation gives CASRENEGGESDGYTF.